Presented here are 13 T cell receptor beta chains from one specimen sequenced in a study of T-cell memory formation after mild COVID-19. TCRdb analysed the 5' RACE reads with MiXCR anew, one entry per CDR3 protein. The sample has 350,000 to 450,000 distinct CDR3 sequences; about 19% are singletons. The sample taken for sequencing was PBMCs or a T cell subset sorted from them (not recorded which). These TCRs come from an adult woman who had mild COVID-19 (a few samples of this study predate the infection). Cell type and time point are not known.

V and J are TRBV10-3 and TRBJ2-7; D not resolved. Germline CDR1 is ENHRY and CDR2 is SYGVKD. This CDR3 is 12 amino acids long. The germline V and J ends were trimmed by 2 bases and 6 bases, with 8 bases remaining between them. CDR3 coding DNA: TGTGCCATCAGTGAGCCTCGAGCCGAGCAGTACTTC. Translating gives CAISEPRAEQYF.

This clonotype appeared a single time. V and J are TRBV6-2 or TRBV6-3 and TRBJ2-7; tentatively, D is TRBD1 or TRBD2 (6 bases each). Germline CDR1 MNHEY, CDR2 SVGEGT. V lost 7 bases and J lost 0, with 10 bases in between. The CDR3 is 13 amino acids. CDR3 sequence: CASTEGGSYEQYF. The CDR3 bases are TGTGCCAGCACCGAGGGGGGCTCCTACGAGCAGTACTTC.

The CDR3 loop is CRPPAGGEAFF. The CDR3 DNA sequence: TGCAGGCCCCCGGCGGGGGGCGAAGCTTTCTTT. The chain couples TRBV20-1 to TRBJ1-1, with D perhaps TRBD1 (6 bases). CDR1 DFQATT and CDR2 SNEGSKA come from the germline V gene (reference sequence). The CDR3 loop spans 11 amino acids.

The chain combines TRBV7-9 with TRBJ2-5, with TRBD1 matching over 8 bases. CDR1 SEHNR and CDR2 FQNEAQ come from the germline V gene (reference sequence). The CDR3 contains 15 residues. J gave up 5 bases and V 5 bases, and 10 bases lay outside the gene matches. In DNA, the CDR3 is TGTGCCAGCAGCACCCGGACAGGGCTCCTTGAGACCCAGTACTTC. This sequence encodes CASSTRTGLLETQYF.

The chain combines TRBV12-3 or TRBV12-4 with TRBJ1-1; TRBD1 matches 9 bases. This CDR3 has 15 amino acids. J lost 6 bases, V lost 6 bases, and 11 bases had no gene match. The DNA for the CDR3 is TGTGCCAGCAGCCCCCGGACAGGGGTTTACGCTGAAGCTTTCTTT. It translates to CASSPRTGVYAEAFF.

This clonotype was detected a few times. The chain combines TRBV29-1 with TRBJ2-1, with TRBD2 matching 8 bases. V lost 5 bases to trimming and J lost 3 bases; unmatched junction nucleotides: 6. The CDR3 totals 14 residues. CDR1 is SQVTM, CDR2 ANQGSEA, per germline. CDR3 sequence (DNA): TGCAGCGTTTTACTAGCGGACTACTACAATGAGCAGTTCTTC. Amino acid sequence: CSVLLADYYNEQFF.

The J gene is TRBJ2-5, the V gene TRBV6-2 or TRBV6-3; possibly TRBD1 or TRBD2 for D (5 bases each). CDR3 length equals 14 residues. Trimming shortened V by 6 bases and J by 7 bases, and 18 bases separated the two germline ends. Germline CDR1 reads MNHEY; CDR2 reads SVGEGT. The CDR3 DNA reads TGTGCCAGCAGCTCCGGGACCCTAGTTGGGACCCAGTACTTC. Translating it yields CASSSGTLVGTQYF.

A single count supports this clonotype. The chain has TRBV4-3 and TRBJ2-5; 8 nucleotides match TRBD2. Germline loops: CDR1 LGHNA, CDR2 YSLEER. The ends lost 5 bases at V and 4 bases at J; junction bases unmatched: 6. The CDR3 has 14 residues. The CDR3 DNA sequence: TGCGCCAGCAGCTTGACTAGCGCAGGAGAGACCCAGTACTTC. It specifies CASSLTSAGETQYF.

This chain joins TRBV18 and TRBJ2-5, with no clear D. The CDR3 runs to 12 residues. Trimming stripped 2 bases from V and 3 bases from J, with 4 bases between. The germline V gene has CDR1 KGHSH and CDR2 LQKENI. This CDR3 reads CASSPMEETQYF. The CDR3 DNA reads TGTGCCAGCTCACCAATGGAAGAGACCCAGTACTTC.

This chain joins TRBV7-3 and TRBJ2-7, with 9 bases lining up with TRBD2. V gave up 1 base and J gave up 1 base; unmatched junction bases: 2. Germline CDR1 and CDR2: SGHTA and FQGTGA. The length of the CDR3 is 15 residues. CDR3 residues: CASSLIAGESYEQYF. The CDR3 DNA is TGTGCCAGCAGCTTAATAGCGGGAGAATCCTACGAGCAGTACTTC.

This clonotype turned up a few times. V and J are TRBV7-9 and TRBJ2-3; D is unclear. V gave up 8 bases and J gave up 4 bases, with 16 bases separating them. Per germline, CDR1 SEHNR and CDR2 FQNEAQ (reference sequence). The CDR3 is made up of 14 amino acids. CDR3 loop: CASDDTGRADTQYF. The CDR3 bases are TGTGCCAGCGATGACACTGGACGGGCAGATACGCAGTATTTT.

This clonotype was seen ten or more times. The chain couples TRBV7-9 to TRBJ1-1; D unclear. Trimming left V 2 bases short and J 1 base short, with 8 bases between. There are 14 residues in the CDR3. The germline CDR1 and CDR2 sequences are SEHNR and FQNEAQ (reference sequence). In DNA, the CDR3 is TGTGCCAGCAGCTTAAACGGCCGGAACACTGAAGCTTTCTTT. This encodes CASSLNGRNTEAFF.

The chain uses TRBV4-1 and TRBJ2-7, with D uncertain. The CDR3 runs to 13 residues. V shed 1 base and J shed 3 bases, with 7 bases lying between them. Per the germline V gene, CDR1 is MGHRA and CDR2 is YSYEKL. The CDR3 reads CASSQVWGYEQYF. CDR3 bases: TGCGCCAGCAGCCAAGTCTGGGGCTACGAGCAGTACTTC.